Each of the 21 T cell receptor beta chains below was sequenced from the same sample in a study of tumor and adjacent non-tumor tissue in lung cancer. RNA was extracted from bulk tissue without any cell sorting. Three rounds of nested PCR, following a modified ARM-PCR protocol, produced the TCRbeta library. TCRdb reprocessed the multiplex PCR reads with MiXCR, giving one entry per CDR3 protein. The repertoire holds approximately 150,000 distinct CDR3 sequences, with roughly 70% as singletons. The sample taken for sequencing was lung tumor tissue. The receptors were sampled from a man aged 55-75 years with small cell lung cancer.

As regards this clonotype: The CDR3 does not end in the conserved phenylalanine or tryptophan, so this is likely a read error. The chain has TRBV4-1 and TRBJ1-5, with 7 bases matching TRBD1. The germline CDR1 and CDR2 sequences are MGHRA and YSYEKL. J gave up 5 bases and V 4 bases, and 8 bases lay outside the gene matches. The length of the CDR3 is 15 residues. The chain's CDR3 is CASSRQTGYDQPQHL. The CDR3 DNA is TGCGCCAGCAGCCGACAGACAGGGTACGATCAGCCCCAGCATTTA.

This chain links TRBV12-3 or TRBV12-4 with TRBJ1-1, with TRBD1 matching over 7 bases. The CDR3 contains 16 residues. V trimming: 6 bases; J trimming: 5 bases; junction bases outside the gene matches: 15. CDR3 DNA sequence: TGTGCCAGCAGCCCTCTGACAGGGCACAGGCGAACTGAAGCTTTCTTT. The encoded protein is CASSPLTGHRRTEAFF.

A remark on this clonotype: The junction differs from germline at one of its ends, possibly a read error. V gene TRBV4-2 combines with J gene TRBJ2-2; D gene unclear. Per germline, CDR1 LGHNA and CDR2 YNFKEQ. The CDR3 is made up of 17 amino acids. This CDR3 reads CAGSQAHCRTNTGELFF. DNA for the CDR3: TGTGCCGGCAGCCAAGCCCACTGCAGGACGAACACCGGGGAGCTGTTTTTT.

The genes are TRBV28 and TRBJ1-4; unclear D gene. Trimming stripped 6 bases from V and 3 bases from J, with 23 bases between. Per germline, CDR1 MDHEN and CDR2 SYDVKM. The CDR3 length is 18 residues. Written as DNA, the CDR3 is TGTGCCAGCAGCCCGCTCTGTCTACCCCGGGCACCTAATGAAAAACTGTTTTTT. This gives the protein CASSPLCLPRAPNEKLFF.

With regard to this clonotype: One end of the junction does not line up with germline, which may come from a read error. The rearrangement uses TRBV6-2 or TRBV6-3 and TRBJ2-5; TRBD2 might be the D (5 bases). CDR3 length: 17 amino acids. In germline, CDR1 is MNHEY, CDR2 SVGEGT. The CDR3 nucleotides read TGTGCCAGCAGTTACCAGAAAGGAGGATGGGCCCAAGAGACCCAGTACTTT. Translated: CASSYQKGGWAQETQYF.

Of note for this clonotype: A read error may be the cause here, since a much bigger clone is one base away. This chain joins TRBV20-1 and TRBJ1-2, with no clear D. Germline V lookup: CDR1 DFQATT, CDR2 SNEGSKA (reference sequence). The CDR3 runs to 13 residues. The CDR3, as DNA: TGCAGTACTAGACCCAGGAGTTCCTATGGCTACACCTTC. This encodes CSTRPRSSYGYTF.

The V call is TRBV12-3 or TRBV12-4, the J call TRBJ1-2; weak D call: TRBD1 (5 bases). CDR3 length: 13 amino acids. The CDR3 DNA reads as TGTATCAGCAGTTTCCGCGACAGCAGAGGCTACACCTTC. Its protein product is CISSFRDSRGYTF.

V and J are TRBV27 and TRBJ2-3; D call uncertain. Germline V gene sequence: CDR1 MNHEY, CDR2 SMNVEV (reference sequence). The CDR3 covers 12 residues. V was pared by 1 base and J by 5 bases, with 4 bases between. The CDR3 DNA is TGTGCCAGCAGTTTATATGGAGATACGCAGTATTTT. Translated: CASSLYGDTQYF.

The chain carries TRBV4-2 and TRBJ2-3, with a possible D match to TRBD2 (5 bases). V lost 4 bases to trimming and J lost 6 bases, with 20 bases between them. CDR1 is LGHNA and CDR2 is YNFKEQ in the germline V gene. The CDR3 extends over 16 amino acids. The CDR3 here is CASSPRVTSFADTQYF. CDR3 DNA: TGTGCCAGCAGCCCGCGGGTGACTTCTTTTGCGGATACGCAGTATTTT.

A single count supports this clonotype. The chain carries TRBV11-2 and TRBJ2-5, with TRBD1 identical over 7 bases. J lost 4 bases, V lost 3 bases, and 17 bases had no gene match. Germline V CDR1 and CDR2: SGHAT, FQNNGV. This CDR3 region has 18 residues. This chain's CDR3 is CASSFGAGTAPYRETQYF. The CDR3 DNA reads as TGTGCCAGCAGCTTTGGAGCAGGGACAGCCCCGTATCGAGAGACCCAGTACTTC.

V gene TRBV12-3 or TRBV12-4 combines with J gene TRBJ2-3; 7 bases map to TRBD2. V trimming: 6 bases; J trimming: 4 bases; junction bases outside the gene matches: 16. The CDR3 totals 17 residues. DNA for the CDR3: TGTGCCAGCAGCGAACTCGGACTAGAGGGCGGCGCAGATACGCAGTATTTT. Translating gives CASSELGLEGGADTQYF.

Comment on this clonotype: Compared with germline, one end of the junction differs, possibly owing to a read error. The genes are TRBV20-1 and TRBJ2-7; 7 nucleotides match TRBD2. CDR1 is DFQATT and CDR2 is SNEGSKA in the germline V gene (reference sequence). CDR3 size: 16 residues. The CDR3 DNA follows: TGCAATGCTAGATCCCAGGAAGCGGGACGCGAATACGAGCAGTACTTC. Residues: CNARSQEAGREYEQYF.

The chain employs TRBV28 and TRBJ1-5; 8 nucleotides agree with TRBD1. The CDR3 is made up of 14 amino acids. Germline V gene sequence: CDR1 MDHEN, CDR2 SYDVKM. The V gene end was trimmed by 4 bases and the J gene end by 4 bases; junction bases not matched to a gene: 3. The CDR3 bases are TGTGCCAGCAGTTATGGGACAGGTAATCAGCCCCAGCATTTT. This translates into CASSYGTGNQPQHF.

Concerning this clonotype: A much larger clone sits a single nucleotide away, making a read error possible. The chain combines TRBV5-6 with TRBJ1-6; tentative D call: TRBD1 (6 bases). This CDR3 contains 15 residues. From germline, CDR1 is SGHDT and CDR2 YYEEEE. The DNA for the CDR3 is TGTGTCAGCAGCTTGTTCTGGCAGGGGAATTCACCCCTCCACTTT. It translates to CVSSLFWQGNSPLHF. The whole variable domain, remainder taken from reference TRBV5-6 and TRBJ1-6, is DAGVTQSPTHLIKTRGQQVTLRCSPKSGHDTVSWYQQALGQGPQFIFQYYEEEERQRGNFPDRFSGHQFPNYSSELNVNALLLGDSALYLCVSSLFWQGNSPLHFGNGTRLTVT.

V is TRBV20-1 and J is TRBJ2-3, with TRBD2 matching 7 bases. With V trimmed by 6 bases and J by 2 bases, 8 bases remained unmatched. Germline CDR1 DFQATT, CDR2 SNEGSKA (reference sequence). The CDR3 loop spans 14 amino acids. CDR3 nucleotide sequence: TGCAGTGCAACCGGGACTAACTTCACAGATACGCAGTATTTT. This codes for CSATGTNFTDTQYF.

This clonotype has a handful of counts. The J gene is TRBJ2-6, the V gene TRBV20-1; D possibly corresponds to TRBD2 (5 bases). The V end lost 0 bases, the J end lost 2 bases, and 11 bases lay between the germline ends. Germline CDR1 reads DFQATT; CDR2 reads SNEGSKA (reference sequence). CDR3 length: 16 amino acids. The CDR3 DNA is TGCAGTGCTAGAGATCAGGAGGAAGCTGGGGCCAACGTCCTGACTTTC. Translation: CSARDQEEAGANVLTF.

Notes on this clonotype: As the CDR3 is not closed by the conserved phenylalanine or tryptophan, this likely results from a read error. No DNA is shown, since the ends of the CDR3 on it are uncertain; the CDR3 is the one TCRdb lists. This CDR3 reads CSVERVGPRFS. The chain has TRBV29-1 and TRBJ2-1; TRBD2 is the table's D call and was not checked against the DNA. The CDR3 spans 11 amino acids, including both terminal residues. Germline CDR1 reads SQVTM; CDR2 reads ANQGSEA.

About this clonotype itself: A much larger clone differs from this one at a single base, so this may be a read error. The gene calls are TRBV29-1 and TRBJ2-1; D is undetermined. The CDR3 spans 11 residues. Germline CDR1 SQVTM, CDR2 ANQGSEA. DNA of the CDR3: TGCATCTTCCAAACCAACAATGAGCAGTTCTTC. Translation gives CIFQTNNEQFF.

The chain links TRBV11-1 to TRBJ2-5; D possibly corresponds to TRBD1 (7 bases). The CDR3 has 15 residues. Looked up from germline, CDR1 is SGHAT and CDR2 is FQDESV (reference sequence). CDR3 DNA: TGTCCTAGCAGCTCCCAGGGGGGAGTGGGAGAGACCCAGTACTTC. It codes for CPSSSQGGVGETQYF.

The CDR3 sequence: CASSLAPFWRTYEQYV. The CDR3 DNA sequence: TGTGCCAGCAGTCTAGCCCCTTTCTGGCGAACCTACGAGCAGTACGTC. The chain carries TRBV28 and TRBJ2-7; TRBD2 might be the D (5 bases). CDR1 and CDR2 from the germline V gene are MDHEN and SYDVKM. The CDR3 runs to 16 residues. The ends were cut back, 5 bases at V and 2 bases at J, with 19 bases in the middle.

The rearrangement uses TRBV20-1 and TRBJ2-3; D gene unclear. Trimming stripped 6 bases from V and 4 bases from J, with 14 bases between. Germline V lookup: CDR1 DFQATT, CDR2 SNEGSKA (reference sequence). The CDR3 has 13 residues. This chain's CDR3 is CSAHPDGADTQYF. The CDR3 DNA follows: TGCAGTGCCCACCCAGACGGCGCAGATACGCAGTATTTT.